This T cell receptor (beta chain) was captured by sequencing in a study of blood T cells in healthy people across ages. Regarding the study as a whole: A roughly linear fall in TCR beta diversity per million T cells was seen with increasing age.

This clonotype came up a few times. The antigen remains unidentified. Every donor contributed ten milliliters of peripheral blood by blood draw. Together with a sample-barcoded 5' primer, a J-beta primer mix was included in a second PCR lasting roughly 6 to 12 cycles. TCRdb analysed the 5' RACE reads with MiXCR anew, one entry per CDR3 protein. The repertoire has hundreds of thousands of distinct CDR3 sequences, about 27% of them found once; the top ten carry about 3.3%. The CDR3 is made up of 12 amino acids. V shed 3 bases and J shed 7 bases, with 7 bases lying between them. From germline, CDR1 is GTSNPN and CDR2 SVGIG (reference sequence). This same sample was also part of a study on T cells of mothers and their children.

The chain combines TRBV30 with TRBJ1-6; tentatively, D is TRBD1 (5 bases). This receptor was obtained from a boy aged 2 to 10 in good health. The sequencing input was blood. CDR3 bases: TGTGCCTGGAGGGACAACAATTCACCCCTCCACTTT. This sequence encodes CAWRDNNSPLHF.